These 6 T cell receptor beta chains came from one sample sequenced in a study of graft-versus-host responses after intestinal transplantation. Sequencing used immunoSEQ multiplex PCR; TCRdb keeps in-frame clones, though not all of them. In the table there are roughly 130,000 clones, 92% of which are singletons. The antigens for these receptors are not known. The sequences come from unstimulated CD4+ T cells sorted from spleen or lymph node cells, collected before intestinal transplant. These receptors originate from a human donor who received an intestinal transplant.

The J gene is TRBJ2-7, the V gene TRBV28, with 11 positions matching TRBD2. The CDR3 consists of 15 residues. CDR1 is MDHEN, CDR2 SYDVKM, per germline. The J segment lost 3 bases and the V segment lost 6 bases, leaving 7 bases of the junction unmatched. CDR3 DNA: TGTGCCAGCAGGAATCCCGGGACTAGCGGCTACGAGCAGTACTTC. It translates to CASRNPGTSGYEQYF.

The chain recombines TRBV19 with TRBJ2-2, with D possibly being TRBD2 (5 bases). CDR1 and CDR2 (germline): LNHDA, SQIVND (reference sequence). Trimming stripped 3 bases from V and 3 bases from J, with 8 bases between. The length of the CDR3 is 14 residues. The CDR3 protein is CASSIAGDTGELFF. DNA of the CDR3: TGTGCCAGTAGTATTGCCGGGGACACCGGGGAGCTGTTTTTT.

The rearrangement links TRBV7-2 to TRBJ2-1; 7 bases map to TRBD2. V shed 1 base, J shed 11 bases, and the junction held 11 bases outside the gene matches. From germline, CDR1 is SGHTA and CDR2 FQGNSA. This CDR3 has 15 amino acids. DNA of the CDR3: TGTGCCAGCAGCTTAGAGCGGGATGAGCGATTCAAGCAGTTCTTC. It is translated as CASSLERDERFKQFF.

The chain employs TRBV5-6 and TRBJ2-1, with 11 bases that match TRBD2. Trimming removed 0 bases from V and 4 bases from J; junction bases left unmatched: 3. Germline CDR1 is SGHDT and CDR2 is YYEEEE. The CDR3 runs to 16 residues. This CDR3 is CASSLGTSGFYNEQFF. The CDR3 DNA reads TGTGCCAGCAGCTTGGGGACTAGCGGGTTTTACAATGAGCAGTTCTTC.

The chain links TRBV18 to TRBJ2-2, with 9 bases fitting TRBD1. With V trimmed by 5 bases and J by 4 bases, 2 bases remained unmatched. The CDR3 length is 14 residues. CDR1 and CDR2 (germline): KGHSH, LQKENI. The CDR3 sequence is CASSKGQGTGELFF. CDR3 nucleotide sequence: TGTGCCAGCTCAAAGGGACAGGGCACCGGGGAGCTGTTTTTT.

This chain links TRBV6-1 with TRBJ1-3; D not resolved. CDR1 and CDR2 (germline): MNHNS, SASEGT. Trimming cost V 6 bases and J 0 bases, with 12 bases left between them. This CDR3 is 15 amino acids long. The CDR3 DNA is TGTGCCAGCAGGAGAAGCCTCAACTCTGGAAACACCATATATTTT. Translation gives CASRRSLNSGNTIYF.